A selection of T cell receptor beta chains follows, all from one sample in a study of T cells expressing NK-cell markers. TCRdb reprocessed the 5' RACE reads, with one entry per CDR3 protein and no DNA. The sample has 120,000 to 150,000 distinct CDR3 sequences. Sequencing was done on a sample of blood T cells: a sorted CD56 or NKG2C T cell subset, CD4+ or CD8+ T cells, or bulk PBMC T cells (not recorded which). The receptors stem from a man aged 18 to 35 in good health. CDR3s include the opening cysteine and the closing phenylalanine or tryptophan.

v_call	cdr3_length	j_call	cdr3_aa
TRBV11-2	15	TRBJ2-5	CASSYTRAHQETQYF
TRBV27	14	TRBJ1-2	CASSFQGATYGYTF
TRBV28	15	TRBJ2-1	CTSRLPGTGNNEQFF
TRBV12-3/TRBV12-4	16	TRBJ2-1	CASSSAGLAGYNEQFF
TRBV11-2	12	TRBJ2-2	CASSLRLGELFF
TRBV28	16	TRBJ2-3	CASLPSDRHYTDTQYF
TRBV19	14	TRBJ1-2	CASSTQTGLDGYTF
TRBV5-1	13	TRBJ1-1	CASSGGRNTEAFF
TRBV11-1	19	TRBJ2-7	CASSSSFAGGTLSSYEQYF
TRBV27	14	TRBJ2-1	CASSPWDSYNEQFF
TRBV29-1	13	TRBJ2-2	CSVQLRATGELFF
TRBV5-6	17	TRBJ2-2	CASSPRSGPLSGRELFF
TRBV20-1	20	TRBJ2-7	CSAAGTGFGTLAGDTYEQYF
TRBV29-1	14	TRBJ2-5	CSVETSGVQETQYF
TRBV5-1	17	TRBJ2-1	CASSLAVWDRNNNEQFF
TRBV19	11	TRBJ2-1	CASSTINEQFF
TRBV5-1	14	TRBJ1-5	CASSTTPSAQPQHF
TRBV10-3	14	TRBJ1-5	CAINSNSKNQPQHF
TRBV6-2/TRBV6-3	13	TRBJ1-1	CASSSGQRTEAFF
TRBV5-6	14	TRBJ1-2	CASSHKRVNYGYTF
TRBV12-3/TRBV12-4	20	TRBJ2-3	CASSPPRGTGGQEGTDTQYF
TRBV12-3/TRBV12-4	18	TRBJ2-2	CASSLTGTGEPYTGELFF
TRBV5-1	16	TRBJ2-1	CASNLEGLAVHNEQFF
TRBV5-1	14	TRBJ1-2	CASSLGDSNYGYTF
TRBV20-1	15	TRBJ2-2	CSARGLADNTGELFF
TRBV10-3	13	TRBJ2-1	CAIRPGDDNEQFF
TRBV11-2	16	TRBJ1-1	CASSLAGNRRNTEAFF
TRBV14	13	TRBJ2-3	CASSRTATDTQYF
TRBV6-5	16	TRBJ2-1	CASSYSMNRGYNEQFF
TRBV3-1	14	TRBJ1-5	CASSQDTRNQPQHF
TRBV7-6	18	TRBJ2-2	CASSFLGEGQGAYGELFF
TRBV4-1	15	TRBJ2-5	CASSQALSSAETQYF
TRBV28	12	TRBJ1-1	CASSLGRVKAFF
TRBV7-9	15	TRBJ1-6	CASSLARQGDSPLHF
TRBV28	16	TRBJ2-4	CASSSPLRGKENIQYF
TRBV9	14	TRBJ2-1	CASSVNWGGNEQFF
TRBV25-1	13	TRBJ2-4	CASPFGGKNIQYF
TRBV12-3/TRBV12-4	15	TRBJ2-7	CASSLIGDFSYEQYF
TRBV7-2	15	TRBJ2-5	CASSSHFGLAETQYF
TRBV29-1	15	TRBJ2-6	CSVDAGGVGANVLTF
TRBV25-1	11	TRBJ2-1	CASSDTYEQFF
TRBV20-1	13	TRBJ2-5	CSARRWGSETQYF
TRBV4-1	15	TRBJ2-5	CASSQIWADQETQYF
TRBV30	14	TRBJ2-5	CAWSRGPGEETQYF
TRBV19	15	TRBJ1-1	CASMGSGTEGTEAFF
TRBV24-1	16	TRBJ2-1	CATSDLAGGRDNEQFF
TRBV7-2	12	TRBJ2-7	CASTQKGDEQYF
TRBV12-3/TRBV12-4	15	TRBJ2-1	CASSLGVLSYNEQFF
TRBV9	13	TRBJ2-2	CASSVSSPGELFF
TRBV29-1	16	TRBJ2-5	CSVEIVGGGVFSTQYF
TRBV6-5	13	TRBJ2-3	CASSQGGTDTQYF
TRBV12-3/TRBV12-4	15	TRBJ2-7	CASSFQKDWGAEQYF
TRBV27	17	TRBJ2-3	CASSLGIAGGSTDTQYF
TRBV3-1	15	TRBJ2-3	CASGTSGLSADTQYF
TRBV4-1	16	TRBJ2-1	CASTPSWGSSYNEQFF
TRBV27	15	TRBJ2-1	CASFTRREGRNEQFF
TRBV30	12	TRBJ2-1	CAWGSLYNEQFF